The sequence of this TCR beta chain was determined in a study of cytomegalovirus exposure and HLA in healthy donors. The study, taken as a whole, reports: It was assumed in the presence/absence analyses that sequencing depth was roughly uniform across donors. It was reported in a later analysis that an Asian-associated ancestry cluster showed fewer N-insertions than the 666-donor mean.

Germline V gene data show CDR1 as SGHTA and CDR2 as FQGNSA. The CDR3 extends over 13 amino acids. Trimming cost V 2 bases and J 7 bases, with 8 bases left between them. PCR employed 60 Vbeta and 13 Jbeta primers. The assay was immunoSEQ multiplex PCR, and TCRdb's table has in-frame clones only and misses some. The sample records some 130,000 clones, around 79% being singletons. Remarks on this clone: What it binds is unknown.

This receptor was obtained from a woman aged 25 to 39 in good health and CMV-seropositive. The chain links TRBV7-2 to TRBJ1-4, with D unclear. The sequencing sample was made of PBMCs. The CDR3 reads CASSLIYGEKLFF. CDR3 bases: TGTGCCAGCAGCTTAATTTACGGTGAAAAACTGTTTTTT.